This TCR beta chain is drawn from a study of T cell repertoires in ileal Crohn's disease. Study background: Every patient was operated on for stricturing (about 60%) or penetrating (approximately 40%) complications.

Sequencing used immunoSEQ multiplex PCR; TCRdb keeps in-frame clones, though not all of them. This sample has about 12,000 clones, with 80% to 85% found just once. Indicated time point: neoterminal ileum biopsy at postoperative endoscopy, about 6 months after surgery. The CDR3 has 15 amino acids. V lost 8 bases and J 8 bases, leaving 19 bases between the germline ends. The germline gives CDR1 MGHRA, CDR2 YSYEKL. This clone was detected only a few times. The chain combines TRBV4-1 with TRBJ1-6; D ambiguous. The sequence was collected from an adult with Crohn's disease. Sequenced input: ileal tissue. The CDR3 loop reads CASSREPSGYSPLHF. As DNA, the CDR3 is TGCGCCAGCTCTCGTGAACCTAGCGGTTATTCACCCCTCCACTTT.